This T cell receptor (beta chain) was recovered during a study of T cell responses to AZD1222 COVID-19 vaccine. Study as a whole: Second-dose intervals near 4 or 12 weeks were combined. Study results and caveats: None of the repertoires were sampled until the peak T cell response had passed. Regions 160-218 and 743-854 held dominance among vaccine-associated CD4 TCRs, which spanned spike. Unmutated variant regions reportedly attract nearly half of all spike-specific TCRs.

Clones were sequenced by immunoSEQ multiplex PCR, and TCRdb holds only the in-frame ones, with some missing. The table lists 150,000 to 200,000 clones, about nine tenths of them singletons. To note about this clone: Its antigen remains unknown.

The CDR3 is made up of 13 amino acids. V was clipped by 6 bases and J by 4 bases, with 12 bases between them. Germline CDR1 SGHAT, CDR2 FQDESV (reference sequence). This receptor was obtained from an adult in good health. The sample here was peripheral blood, taken on day 0 of AZD1222 vaccination. The chain uses TRBV11-1 and TRBJ2-5; tentative D call: TRBD1 (6 bases). The CDR3 protein is CASSQQGLETQYF. The CDR3, as DNA: TGTGCCAGCAGTCAACAGGGTTTAGAGACCCAGTACTTC.